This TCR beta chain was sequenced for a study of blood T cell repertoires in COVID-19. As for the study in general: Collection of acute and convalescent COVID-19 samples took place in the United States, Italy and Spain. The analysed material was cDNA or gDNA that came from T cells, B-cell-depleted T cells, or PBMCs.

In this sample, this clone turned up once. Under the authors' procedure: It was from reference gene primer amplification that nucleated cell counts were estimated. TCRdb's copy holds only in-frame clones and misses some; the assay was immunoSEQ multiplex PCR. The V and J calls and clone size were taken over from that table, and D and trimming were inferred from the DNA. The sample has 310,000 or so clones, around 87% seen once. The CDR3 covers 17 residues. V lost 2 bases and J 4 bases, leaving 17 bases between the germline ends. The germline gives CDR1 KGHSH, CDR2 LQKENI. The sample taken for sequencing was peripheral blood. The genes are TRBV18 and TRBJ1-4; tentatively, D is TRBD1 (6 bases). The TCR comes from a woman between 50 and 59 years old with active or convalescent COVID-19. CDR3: CASSPSRGNLGNEKLFF. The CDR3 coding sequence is TGTGCCAGCTCACCATCCAGGGGAAACTTGGGTAATGAAAAACTGTTTTTT.